Below, 9 T cell receptor beta chains from the same sample are listed, as sequenced in a study of T cell clonality in common variable immunodeficiency. TCRdb's copy holds only in-frame clones and misses some; the assay was immunoSEQ multiplex PCR. The repertoire has roughly 32,000 clones, none seen only once; the ten largest take roughly 4%. Sequencing was carried out using peripheral blood mononuclear cells. Every receptor here comes from a person aged 18-70 years in good health.

This clone was seen ten or more times. The read falls 3 residues short of the CDR3 end, and the missing part is taken from the germline J gene. The chain recombines TRBV19 with TRBJ1-2, with D perhaps TRBD1 (5 bases). The CDR3 runs 18 residues. The germline CDR1 and CDR2 sequences are LNHDA and SQIVND (reference sequence). V shed 5 bases and J shed 5 bases, with 27 bases lying between them. This CDR3 reads CASSVWVWGATPIYGYTF. The sequenced CDR3 bases are TGTGCCAGTAGTGTTTGGGTGTGGGGCGCAACCCCTATTTATGGC.

This clone was seen repeatedly, ten times or more. The CDR3 end lies 3 residues beyond the end of the read and is filled in from the germline J gene. The genes are TRBV6-1 and TRBJ2-1, with 10 bases aligning to TRBD2. The junction had 8 bases not matched to a gene; V was cut back by 2 bases and J by 4 bases. This CDR3 contains 17 residues. Germline CDR1 is MNHNS and CDR2 is SASEGT. Incomplete CDR3 DNA: TGTGCCAGCAGTGAATCCTTACTAGCGGGGAGATACAATGAG. Translating it yields CASSESLLAGRYNE. The whole CDR3 reads CASSESLLAGRYNEQFF.

This clone was detected many times. The read ends 3 residues before the CDR3 terminus; that terminus is restored from the germline J gene. The chain recombines TRBV6-1 with TRBJ2-7, with D maybe TRBD1 (5 bases). The CDR3 has 13 residues. Germline CDR1 MNHNS, CDR2 SASEGT. The V end lost 0 bases, the J end lost 4 bases, and 7 bases lay between the germline ends. This CDR3 is CASSEARAYEQYF. CDR3 bases read: TGTGCCAGCAGTGAAGCCAGGGCGTACGAG.

This clone was picked up a small number of times. The read finishes 3 residues shy of the CDR3 end, and the germline J gene is used to complete it. This chain joins TRBV18 and TRBJ2-3; 10 nucleotides match TRBD1. After removal of 3 bases from V and 0 bases from J, the junction contained 15 bases not matched to a gene. CDR1 and CDR2 from the germline V gene are KGHSH and LQKENI. The length of the CDR3 is 20 residues. Here the CDR3 reads CASSPFSRDRGTHSTDTQYF. The sequenced part of the CDR3 DNA is TGTGCCAGCTCACCCTTTTCCCGGGACAGGGGAACACATAGCACAGATACG.

In this sample, this clone turned up many times. The CDR3 goes on 3 residues after the read ends, and that part is filled in from the germline J gene. The chain recombines TRBV18 with TRBJ2-5; TRBD1 matches 10 bases. Germline V CDR1 and CDR2: KGHSH, LQKENI. J lost 3 bases, V lost 1 base, and 2 bases had no gene match. This CDR3 has 15 amino acids. The CDR3 bases that were read are TGTGCCAGCTCACCACGACAGGGGGCGGAAGAGACC. Encoded protein: CASSPRQGAEET. The whole CDR3 sequence is CASSPRQGAEETQYF.

The sample holds many counts of this clone. The CDR3 extends 3 residues past the end of the read, so its final part is completed from the germline J gene. The rearrangement links TRBV5-1 to TRBJ2-3, with 10 bases aligning to TRBD2. The J segment lost 2 bases and the V segment lost 4 bases, leaving 7 bases of the junction unmatched. The CDR3 length is 16 residues. CDR1 and CDR2 from the germline V gene are SGHRS and YFSETQ. CDR3 sequence: CASSLGLAELTDTQYF. Incomplete CDR3 DNA: TGCGCCAGCAGCCTCGGACTAGCGGAACTCACAGATACG.

This clone was detected many times. CDR3 sequence reads: CAWSVGASTDTQYF. The DNA read from the CDR3 is TGTGCCTGGAGTGTAGGTGCTAGTACAGATACG. The chain is built from TRBV30 and TRBJ2-3; unclear D gene. The read stops 3 residues short of the end of the CDR3; the missing end is completed from the germline J gene. The CDR3 contains 14 residues. Germline CDR1 reads GTSNPN; CDR2 reads SVGIG (reference sequence). V lost 0 bases, J lost 3 bases, and 10 bases lay in between. Filled out from reference TRBV30 and TRBJ2-3, the complete variable domain reads SQTIHQWPATLVQPVGSPLSLECTVEGTSNPNLYWYRQAAGRGLQLLFYSVGIGQISSEVPQNLSASRPQDRQFILSSKKLLLSDSGFYLCAWSVGASTDTQYFGPGTRLTVL.

A few counts support this clone. CDR3 region: CASRERGAGGQGGNTIYF. The sequenced part of the CDR3 DNA is TGTGCCAGCAGGGAGAGGGGCGCGGGTGGACAGGGAGGAAACACC. The chain carries TRBV7-3 and TRBJ1-3; 8 positions agree with TRBD1. The DNA ends 3 residues before the CDR3 does, and the rest of the CDR3 is filled in from the germline J gene. Unmatched junction bases numbered 17, after V lost 6 bases and J lost 4 bases. Germline V gene sequence: CDR1 SGHTA, CDR2 FQGTGA. The CDR3 is 18 amino acids.

For this clone: The CDR3 extends 3 residues past the end of the read, so its final part is completed from the germline J gene. The chain employs TRBV30 and TRBJ1-2; D may be TRBD1 (5 bases). Germline CDR1 and CDR2: GTSNPN and SVGIG (reference sequence). This CDR3 region has 14 residues. The CDR3 sequence is CAWRTGTSGDTYTF. CDR3 DNA (partial): TGTGCCTGGAGAACCGGGACTAGCGGAGATACC.